Presented here are 30 T cell receptor beta chains from one specimen sequenced in a study of blood T cell repertoires in COVID-19. The table came from immunoSEQ multiplex PCR; TCRdb's copy has only in-frame clones and leaves some out. This table has approximately 240,000 clones, around 88% appearing once. Material for sequencing was peripheral blood. The receptors here all came from a woman aged 25 to 39 who had recovered from COVID-19.

This chain links TRBV4-2 with TRBJ1-1, with TRBD1 matching over 7 bases. This CDR3 region has 15 residues. With V trimmed by 5 bases and J by 3 bases, 9 bases remained unmatched. Germline V gives CDR1 LGHNA, CDR2 YNFKEQ. CDR3 nucleotide sequence: TGTGCCAGCAGCTATGGACAGGTGAGGTACACTGAAGCTTTCTTT. Translated: CASSYGQVRYTEAFF.

This clone appeared a single time. V usage is TRBV10-1 and J usage is TRBJ2-5, with 7 positions matching TRBD1. Germline V gene lookup returns CDR1 WNHNN and CDR2 SYGVQD (reference sequence). The CDR3 loop spans 14 amino acids. Germline trimming cut 0 bases from V and 3 bases from J; bases unmatched to any gene: 1. In nucleotides, the CDR3 is TGCGCCAGCAGTGAGTCCGGGACAGAAGAGACCCAGTACTTC. The encoded protein is CASSESGTEETQYF.

The rearrangement uses TRBV5-1 and TRBJ1-2; 7 bases are shared with TRBD1. V was clipped by 4 bases and J by 8 bases; unmatched bases: 11. The CDR3 spans 14 residues. CDR1 and CDR2 from the germline V gene are SGHRS and YFSETQ. CDR3 residues: CASSTTAGTEGYTF. CDR3 nucleotide sequence: TGCGCCAGCAGCACAACCGCCGGGACAGAGGGCTACACCTTC.

V gene TRBV4-1 combines with J gene TRBJ1-1; no firm D call. The CDR3 spans 17 residues. Germline V gives CDR1 MGHRA, CDR2 YSYEKL. V lost 0 bases to trimming and J lost 4 bases, with 18 bases between them. CDR3 sequence: CASSQEVLGRGSTEAFF. The CDR3 DNA reads as TGCGCCAGCAGCCAAGAGGTCTTGGGCCGGGGAAGCACTGAAGCTTTCTTT.

Points on this clone: A junction boundary mismatches the germline segment, possibly from a read error. In DNA, the CDR3 is TGTGCCAGCTCTCCACAACGGACTAGCGGGGCCGAGACCCAGTACTTC. Amino acid sequence: CASSPQRTSGAETQYF. V is TRBV18 and J is TRBJ2-5; 12 bases are shared with TRBD2. Germline V gene data show CDR1 as KGHSH and CDR2 as LQKENI. This CDR3 has 16 amino acids.

The rearrangement links TRBV10-2 to TRBJ2-5, with TRBD2 matching 8 bases. Per the germline V gene, CDR1 is WSHSY and CDR2 is SAAADI. Germline trimming cut 0 bases from V and 6 bases from J; bases unmatched to any gene: 12. This CDR3 has 17 amino acids. The CDR3 DNA reads TGCGCCAGCAGTGAGTCGACGGTTACTAGCGGATATAAGACCCAGTACTTC. Its protein product is CASSESTVTSGYKTQYF.

V gene TRBV18 combines with J gene TRBJ1-1; a possible D gene is TRBD1 (5 bases). The CDR3 has 16 residues. V gave up 2 bases and J gave up 1 base, with 14 bases separating them. Germline V gives CDR1 KGHSH, CDR2 LQKENI. This chain's CDR3 is CASSPLAGRSNTEAFF. In DNA form, the CDR3 reads TGTGCCAGCTCACCATTGGCAGGGAGGTCGAACACTGAAGCTTTCTTT.

The chain couples TRBV19 to TRBJ2-1, with 11 bases identical to TRBD1. The germline CDR1 and CDR2 sequences are LNHDA and SQIVND (reference sequence). The V gene end was trimmed by 10 bases and the J gene end by 9 bases; junction bases not matched to a gene: 14. This CDR3 is built from 15 residues. CDR3 nucleotide sequence: TGTGCCACGCTCCCCAGGGACAGGGGGATAAGTGAGCAGTTCTTC. Amino acid sequence: CATLPRDRGISEQFF.

In DNA form, the CDR3 reads TGTGCCAGCACCGGGGGGTACAGGGAGGATGAGCAGTTCTTC. Amino acids: CASTGGYREDEQFF. This chain joins TRBV5-4 and TRBJ2-1, with D tentatively TRBD2 (7 bases). This CDR3 spans 14 amino acids. Between the trimmed V and J ends, which lost 6 bases and 8 bases, there was a span of 18 bases. Germline assignment: CDR1 SGHNT and CDR2 YYREEE (reference sequence).

This chain joins TRBV27 and TRBJ1-2; 8 nucleotides line up with TRBD1. The ends lost 5 bases at V and 6 bases at J; junction bases unmatched: 8. Germline lookup yields CDR1 MNHEY and CDR2 SMNVEV (reference sequence). The CDR3 runs 14 residues. The CDR3 here is CASSPQGAHHGYTF. CDR3 nucleotides: TGTGCCAGCAGTCCTCAGGGGGCGCATCATGGCTACACCTTC.

The CDR3 region is CASSIEGGEVKGKADYSNQPQHF. The DNA for the CDR3 is TGTGCCAGTAGTATAGAAGGAGGGGAGGTGAAGGGAAAAGCCGATTATAGCAATCAGCCCCAGCATTTT. The rearrangement joins TRBV19 to TRBJ1-5; possibly TRBD1 for D (5 bases). There are 23 residues in the CDR3. Per the germline V gene, CDR1 is LNHDA and CDR2 is SQIVND (reference sequence). V gave up 0 bases and J gave up 0 bases, with 30 bases separating them.

The chain links TRBV19 to TRBJ2-7; 7 bases are shared with TRBD1. The CDR3 contains 14 residues. From germline, CDR1 is LNHDA and CDR2 SQIVND (reference sequence). Trimming cost V 4 bases and J 0 bases; bases outside gene matches: 3. DNA for the CDR3: TGTGCCAGTAGTACAGGGGGTCCCTCCTACGAGCAGTACTTC. Translation: CASSTGGPSYEQYF.

The V call is TRBV20-1, the J call TRBJ1-2; D not certain. The CDR3 is 11 amino acids. In germline, CDR1 is DFQATT, CDR2 SNEGSKA (reference sequence). Between the trimmed V and J ends, which lost 6 bases and 0 bases, there was a span of 5 bases. The CDR3 DNA reads as TGCAGTGCCGGGACTAACTATGGCTACACCTTC. Amino acids: CSAGTNYGYTF.

The chain joins TRBV7-8 to TRBJ2-5; a possible D gene is TRBD1 (5 bases). The CDR3 totals 16 residues. Germline-derived CDR1 and CDR2 are SGHVS and FQNEAQ. The V end lost 3 bases, the J end lost 2 bases, and 16 bases lay between the germline ends. The CDR3 bases are TGTGCCAGCAGCTTCAGAAGGGGCACCCCACAAGAGACCCAGTACTTC. Amino acids: CASSFRRGTPQETQYF.

The CDR3 reads CASSLQQGASSPLHF. CDR3 coding DNA: TGTGCCAGCAGTTTACAACAGGGGGCATCGTCACCCCTCCACTTT. The rearrangement uses TRBV6-1 and TRBJ1-6, with TRBD1 matching over 9 bases. V trimming: 5 bases; J trimming: 10 bases; junction bases outside the gene matches: 9. This CDR3 has 15 amino acids. Germline assignment: CDR1 MNHNS and CDR2 SASEGT.

This chain connects TRBV29-1 to TRBJ2-1, with a tentative D call TRBD2 (5 bases). Germline V gives CDR1 SQVTM, CDR2 ANQGSEA. The CDR3 loop spans 15 amino acids. V was trimmed by 0 bases and J by 6 bases, leaving 15 bases between them. This chain's CDR3 is CSVEDRGETINEQFF. The CDR3 bases are TGCAGCGTTGAAGATCGCGGAGAGACTATCAATGAGCAGTTCTTC.

J is TRBJ1-1 and V is TRBV27; no clear D gene. This CDR3 comprises 17 residues. Trimming removed 3 bases at V and 4 bases at J, with 21 bases between. CDR1 is MNHEY, CDR2 SMNVEV, per germline (reference sequence). CDR3 nucleotides: TGTGCCAGCAGTTTCTCGGTCCGGGGAGGAAGTAGCACTGAAGCTTTCTTT. Protein: CASSFSVRGGSSTEAFF.

The chain couples TRBV5-6 to TRBJ1-2; TRBD1 matches at 7 bases. The CDR3 extends over 13 amino acids. Unmatched junction bases numbered 6, after V lost 2 bases and J lost 8 bases. Germline-derived CDR1 and CDR2 are SGHDT and YYEEEE. CDR3 sequence reads: CASSFGTDRGYTF. CDR3 nucleotide sequence: TGTGCCAGCAGCTTTGGGACAGACCGCGGCTACACCTTC.

This chain links TRBV5-8 with TRBJ2-3; D is unresolved. V dropped 1 base and J dropped 5 bases, with 5 bases sitting between them. The CDR3 is 12 residues long. Germline-derived CDR1 and CDR2 are SGHTS and YDEGEE. In nucleotides, the CDR3 is TGTGCCAGCAGCTTGAGAGGAGATACGCAGTATTTT. Protein product: CASSLRGDTQYF.

CDR3 amino acids: CASSEALWGRGFYEQYF. The CDR3 nucleotides read TGTGCCAGCAGTGAAGCTCTGTGGGGGCGCGGGTTTTACGAGCAGTACTTC. V gene TRBV6-1 combines with J gene TRBJ2-7, with TRBD1 as a possible D gene (6 bases). Trimming shortened V by 0 bases and J by 4 bases, and 19 bases separated the two germline ends. This CDR3 contains 17 residues. Per the germline V gene, CDR1 is MNHNS and CDR2 is SASEGT.

The V gene is TRBV27, the J gene TRBJ2-7, with 7 bases fitting TRBD1. This CDR3 spans 14 amino acids. Germline trimming cut 6 bases from V and 1 base from J; bases unmatched to any gene: 6. The germline V gene has CDR1 MNHEY and CDR2 SMNVEV (reference sequence). Here the CDR3 DNA reads TGTGCCAGCAGGGACAGGATGAGTTCCTACGAGCAGTACTTC. Protein sequence: CASRDRMSSYEQYF.

This clone was detected only once. J is TRBJ1-2 and V is TRBV2; no reliable D call. CDR1 is SNHLY and CDR2 is FYNNEI in the germline V gene. V was cut by 6 bases and J by 8 bases, with 13 bases left in between. The CDR3 length is 12 residues. This CDR3 is CASSPGGFGYTF. For the CDR3, the DNA is TGTGCCAGCAGCCCAGGTGGGTTCGGCTACACCTTC.

The genes are TRBV6-1 and TRBJ1-1; 8 bases match TRBD1. J gave up 1 base and V 3 bases, and 16 bases lay outside the gene matches. This CDR3 spans 19 amino acids. CDR1 MNHNS and CDR2 SASEGT come from the germline V gene. CDR3 nucleotides: TGTGCCAGCAGTGATACGGGGCCCGACAGGGGAAGTAGGAACACTGAAGCTTTCTTT. Translated: CASSDTGPDRGSRNTEAFF.

The genes are TRBV5-1 and TRBJ2-2; 8 bases map to TRBD2. Germline lookup yields CDR1 SGHRS and CDR2 YFSETQ. The V segment lost 1 base and the J segment 0 bases; nucleotides outside the gene matches: 14. The CDR3 contains 20 residues. The chain's CDR3 is CASSLLGVVAGPPNTGELFF. CDR3 coding DNA: TGCGCCAGCAGCTTGCTGGGGGTGGTAGCGGGGCCTCCGAACACCGGGGAGCTGTTTTTT.

This chain uses TRBV6-5 with TRBJ1-2; D unclear. Germline-derived CDR1 and CDR2 are MNHEY and SVGAGI. The ends were cut back, 6 bases at V and 6 bases at J, with 20 bases in the middle. The CDR3 has 15 residues. CDR3 nucleotide sequence: TGTGCCAGCAGGGGTTCCGGGGAGGAACATCATGGCTACACCTTC. Residues: CASRGSGEEHHGYTF.

This clone was seen more than once but under ten times. The CDR3 DNA reads TGTGCCAGCAGCTTAGGAGGCATGAACACTGAAGCTTTCTTT. Its protein product is CASSLGGMNTEAFF. V and J are TRBV7-2 and TRBJ1-1, with D unresolved. The CDR3 runs to 14 residues. Germline CDR1 and CDR2: SGHTA and FQGNSA. Trimming cost V 1 base and J 0 bases, with 6 bases left between them.

The chain joins TRBV14 to TRBJ1-1, with 8 bases fitting TRBD1. V was clipped by 3 bases and J by 1 base; unmatched bases: 4. The CDR3 runs 15 residues. Looked up from germline, CDR1 is SGHDN and CDR2 is FVKESK. This CDR3 is CASSQRTGRNTEAFF. Written as DNA, the CDR3 is TGTGCCAGCAGCCAGAGGACAGGGAGGAACACTGAAGCTTTCTTT.

The chain uses TRBV6-5 and TRBJ2-5, with D tentatively TRBD2 (6 bases). The CDR3 totals 14 residues. Deletions cut 6 bases from V and 1 base from J, with 12 bases between. Germline V gene lookup returns CDR1 MNHEY and CDR2 SVGAGI. CDR3 protein: CASSSGTVQETQYF. The CDR3 nucleotides read TGTGCCAGCAGCTCCGGGACTGTCCAAGAGACCCAGTACTTC.

CDR3 sequence: CASSEAYRTEAFF. CDR3 DNA: TGTGCCAGCAGTGAAGCATACCGGACTGAAGCTTTCTTT. The chain carries TRBV6-1 and TRBJ1-1; D is undetermined. Trimming took 0 bases from V and 5 from J, leaving 7 bases between them. Germline V CDR1 and CDR2: MNHNS, SASEGT. The CDR3 consists of 13 residues.

The V call is TRBV12-3 or TRBV12-4, the J call TRBJ1-2; 12 positions match TRBD1. The CDR3 runs to 13 residues. After removal of 6 bases from V and 8 bases from J, the junction contained 4 bases not matched to a gene. The CDR3 DNA reads TGTGCCAGCAGGGGGACAGGGGGCCGGGGCTACACCTTC. The encoded protein is CASRGTGGRGYTF.